This TCR beta chain originates from a study of patients and donors after allogeneic stem cell transplantation. This CDR3 contains 13 residues. Per the germline V gene, CDR1 is SEHNR and CDR2 is FQNEAQ (reference sequence). The germline V and J ends were trimmed by 5 bases and 5 bases, with 10 bases remaining between them. TCRdb analysed the RT-PCR reads with MiXCR anew, one entry per CDR3 protein. Seen here are approximately 200,000 distinct CDR3 sequences, around two fifths observed once, and the top ten hold 25% to 35%. The chain links TRBV7-9 to TRBJ1-5; no clear D gene. This receptor was identified in a human donor who was either an allogeneic HSCT recipient or a stem cell or donor lymphocyte infusion donor (not recorded which). It is not recorded whose cells these are; they may come from a transplant donor. Input material: blood, either unsorted or a sorted T cell fraction (not recorded which). The CDR3 reads CASSVTQDQPQHF. In nucleotides, the CDR3 is TGTGCCAGCAGCGTCACGCAGGATCAGCCCCAGCATTTT.